Each of the 10 T cell receptor beta chains below was sequenced from the same sample in a study of cytomegalovirus exposure and HLA in healthy donors. Data came from immunoSEQ multiplex PCR; TCRdb stores just in-frame clones and leaves some out. This sample has approximately 82,000 clones, with 95% found just once. The sample taken for sequencing was PBMCs. The receptor set was obtained from a woman aged 18-30 years in good health and CMV-seronegative.

This rearrangement joins TRBV18 to TRBJ2-3, with TRBD1 matching over 9 bases. CDR1 and CDR2 from the germline V gene are KGHSH and LQKENI. The ends lost 3 bases at V and 7 bases at J; junction bases unmatched: 11. The CDR3 has 16 residues. This CDR3 reads CASSPSGTGNTHTQYF. CDR3 sequence (DNA): TGTGCCAGCTCACCTTCCGGGACAGGGAACACGCATACGCAGTATTTT.

This chain links TRBV6-1 with TRBJ1-1; 7 bases map to TRBD1. This CDR3 is 14 amino acids long. Germline trimming cut 6 bases from V and 6 bases from J; bases unmatched to any gene: 10. Germline lookup yields CDR1 MNHNS and CDR2 SASEGT. CDR3 protein: CASSPLLQGSEAFF. As DNA, the CDR3 is TGTGCCAGCAGCCCCTTATTACAGGGGTCTGAAGCTTTCTTT.

This sequence joins TRBV11-2 and TRBJ2-7; D is uncertain. Per germline, CDR1 SGHAT and CDR2 FQNNGV. This CDR3 is built from 12 residues. V was cut by 1 base and J by 7 bases, with 8 bases left in between. CDR3 residues: CASSLGIEEQYF. For the CDR3, the DNA is TGTGCCAGCAGCTTAGGCATAGAGGAGCAGTACTTC.

The CDR3 DNA sequence: TGTGCCAGCAGCTTGGGGGCAGTCTTCTCTGGGGCCAACGTCCTGACTTTC. Encoded protein: CASSLGAVFSGANVLTF. The rearrangement uses TRBV5-4 and TRBJ2-6; D is unclear. V dropped 0 bases and J dropped 0 bases, with 10 bases sitting between them. The CDR3 extends over 17 amino acids. Germline values: CDR1 SGHNT, CDR2 YYREEE (reference sequence).

The rearrangement joins TRBV7-9 to TRBJ2-5; 8 nucleotides align to TRBD1. Germline CDR1 SEHNR, CDR2 FQNEAQ (reference sequence). V dropped 2 bases and J dropped 2; count of bases not matched to a gene: 7. This CDR3 is built from 16 residues. The CDR3 region has the DNA TGTGCCAGCAGCTTACCTAGGACAGGGAATCAAGAGACCCAGTACTTC. Encoded protein: CASSLPRTGNQETQYF.

The chain joins TRBV7-2 to TRBJ2-3; 11 nucleotides agree with TRBD2. The CDR3 is made up of 17 amino acids. The germline V gene has CDR1 SGHTA and CDR2 FQGNSA. With 6 bases clipped from V and 5 bases from J, the junction kept 13 bases outside the gene matches. CDR3 region: CASSSVSGRAFLDTQYF. The CDR3, as DNA: TGTGCCAGCAGTTCCGTTAGCGGGAGGGCCTTCTTAGATACGCAGTATTTT.

The chain has TRBV4-1 and TRBJ2-7, with a tentative D call TRBD1 (6 bases). The CDR3 runs 14 residues. The V end lost 3 bases, the J end lost 2 bases, and 11 bases lay between the germline ends. CDR1 is MGHRA, CDR2 YSYEKL, per germline. CDR3 loop: CASSHQWTAYEQYF. Written as DNA, the CDR3 is TGCGCCAGCAGCCATCAATGGACAGCCTACGAGCAGTACTTC.

The V and J genes are TRBV15 and TRBJ2-3; possible D gene TRBD2, 6 bases. This CDR3 spans 14 amino acids. The germline V gene has CDR1 LNHNV and CDR2 YYDKDF (reference sequence). Between the trimmed V and J ends, which lost 0 bases and 8 bases, there was a span of 12 bases. Here the CDR3 reads CATSRDSEGSTQYF. The CDR3 DNA reads as TGTGCCACCAGCAGAGATTCGGAGGGAAGTACGCAGTATTTT.

The chain couples TRBV9 to TRBJ1-2; D might be TRBD1 (5 bases). CDR1 and CDR2 (germline): SGDLS, YYNGEE. The V and J ends lost 0 bases and 7 bases respectively, with 10 bases between them. The CDR3 is made up of 13 amino acids. This CDR3 reads CASSVGQGSGYTF. The CDR3 coding sequence is TGTGCCAGCAGCGTAGGCCAGGGAAGTGGCTACACCTTC.

V usage is TRBV5-6 and J usage is TRBJ2-7; D may be TRBD1 (5 bases). Trimming stripped 2 bases from V and 3 bases from J, with 12 bases between. Germline V CDR1 and CDR2: SGHDT, YYEEEE. The CDR3 is 14 residues long. CDR3 region: CASSFYGALYEQYF. The CDR3, as DNA: TGTGCCAGCAGCTTTTATGGGGCTCTCTACGAGCAGTACTTC.